The clone carrying this T cell receptor (beta chain) was recorded once. The method was immunoSEQ multiplex PCR; TCRdb's version includes in-frame clones alone and lacks a portion of them. The top ten clones hold around 6.1% of a sample with about 15,000 clones, around 66% of them seen once. CDR1 is SGHNT and CDR2 is YYREEE in the germline V gene (reference sequence). Trimming removed 4 bases from V and 6 bases from J; junction bases left unmatched: 9. This CDR3 comprises 14 residues. The data derive from a study of tumor-infiltrating lymphocytes in localized non-small cell lung cancer. Overall study context: From each patient, both tumor and uninvolved lung, non-adjacent to tumor, were sampled.

The specimen sequenced was lung tumor tissue. This TCR was recovered from a human donor with non-small cell lung cancer. V is TRBV5-4 and J is TRBJ2-7; TRBD1 matches at 8 bases. CDR3: CASSVSGGAGEQYF. The CDR3 region has the DNA TGTGCCAGCAGCGTATCAGGGGGCGCGGGCGAGCAGTACTTC. Variable domain in full (rest from reference TRBV5-4 and TRBJ2-7): ETGVTQSPTHLIKTRGQQVTLRCSSQSGHNTVSWYQQALGQGPQFIFQYYREEENGRGNFPPRFSGLQFPNYSSELNVNALELDDSALYLCASSVSGGAGEQYFGPGTRLTVT.